The clone carrying this TCR beta chain was seen at least ten times. What it binds is not known. The CDR3 consists of 14 residues. The V gene's germline CDR1 is DFQATT and CDR2 SNEGSKA (reference sequence). Trimming removed 6 bases from V and 3 bases from J, with 18 bases in between. Time point noted: newly diagnosed GD, antithyroid drugs for less than 3 months. Extracted RNA from PBMCs served as the source of the TCR library. Enrollment of patients was through an endocrinology department in Xi'an, China. According to the study, TCR beta libraries were built with iRepertoire HTBI primers and CDR3-region Arm-PCR. How the authors handled the data: Samples collectively showed approximately 62 TRBV and more than 11 TRBJ segments. TCRdb used MiXCR to reprocess the multiplex PCR reads, holding one entry per CDR3 protein. The V and J calls here are based on TCRdb, not the publication. The data show some 460,000 distinct CDR3 sequences, with 15% to 20% seen just once and 9.5% to 15% held by the top ten.

The sample is drawn from a study of regulatory T cells in long-lasting Graves disease. General observations from the study: Persistent cases favored TRBV28, TRBJ1-2 and TRBJ2-5.

These data also featured in a second study, about T cells in Graves' hyperthyroidism and ophthalmopathy. That source adds: Uncontrolled infection, other autoimmune disease, pregnancy or lactation barred patients from enrollment.

The source was peripheral blood mononuclear cells (PBMCs), collected at new diagnosis, from a patient treated with antithyroid drugs. This chain connects TRBV20-1 to TRBJ2-7, with D perhaps given as TRBD1 or TRBD2 (5 bases each). This TCR derives from a man in his forties with Graves disease. CDR3 sequence: CSAGDGAGIYEQYF. The CDR3 bases are TGCAGTGCCGGGGACGGGGCAGGAATCTACGAGCAGTACTTC.